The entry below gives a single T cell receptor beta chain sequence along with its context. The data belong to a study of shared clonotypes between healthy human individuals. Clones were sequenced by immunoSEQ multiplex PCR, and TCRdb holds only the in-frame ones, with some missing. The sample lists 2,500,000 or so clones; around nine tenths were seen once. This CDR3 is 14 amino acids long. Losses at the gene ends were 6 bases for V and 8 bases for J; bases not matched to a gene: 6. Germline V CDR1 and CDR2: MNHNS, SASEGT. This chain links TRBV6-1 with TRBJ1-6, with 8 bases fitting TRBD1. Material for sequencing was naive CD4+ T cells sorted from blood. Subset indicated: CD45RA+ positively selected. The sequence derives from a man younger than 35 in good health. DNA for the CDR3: TGTGCCAGCAGCAACAGGGGGAGGTATTCACCCCTCCACTTT. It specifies CASSNRGRYSPLHF.